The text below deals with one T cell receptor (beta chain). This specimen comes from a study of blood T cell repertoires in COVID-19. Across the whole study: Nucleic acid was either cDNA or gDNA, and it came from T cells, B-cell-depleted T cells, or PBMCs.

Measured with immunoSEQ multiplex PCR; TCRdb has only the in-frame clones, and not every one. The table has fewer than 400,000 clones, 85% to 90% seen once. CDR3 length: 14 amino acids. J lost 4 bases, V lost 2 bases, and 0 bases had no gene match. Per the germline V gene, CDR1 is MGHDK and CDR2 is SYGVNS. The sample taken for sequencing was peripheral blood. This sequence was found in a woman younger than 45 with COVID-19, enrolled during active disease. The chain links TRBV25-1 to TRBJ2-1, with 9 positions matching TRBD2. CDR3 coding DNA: TGTGCCAGCAGTGAAAGCGGGAGGTACAATGAGCAGTTCTTC. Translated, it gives CASSESGRYNEQFF.